The clone carrying this T cell receptor beta chain occurred many times. Its cognate antigen is unknown. The entry originates in a study of spatial heterogeneity in lung cancer. Study as a whole: Counts of TCR transcripts in tumor regions correlated strongly with a matched bulk RNA-seq T cell module score.

Each CDR3 protein gets one entry after TCRdb re-called the 5' RACE reads with MiXCR. The sample records more than 7,500 distinct CDR3 sequences, about 8.8% being singletons. Study findings and constraints: Ubiquitous nonsynonymous mutations were tracked by counts of ubiquitous expanded TCRs, and regional ones by counts of regional expanded TCRs. One measure, the expanded intratumoral alpha and beta TCR count, tracked tumor mutation counts.

The time point was: sample taken at primary tumor resection. Donors were some 72 untreated early-stage non-small cell lung cancer patients. No cell sorting; template was whole RNA from tumor, lung tissue or PBMC. The CDR3 has 16 amino acids. The V segment lost 0 bases and the J segment 5 bases; nucleotides outside the gene matches: 9. Germline V CDR1 and CDR2: SGHRS, YFSETQ. The chain is built from TRBV5-1 and TRBJ2-5; TRBD1 aligns across 8 bases. Material: lung tumor tissue, obtained at surgery. This TCR came from a male donor with early-stage non-small cell lung cancer. The CDR3 nucleotides read TGCGCCAGCAGCTTGGCTCAGGGGGCAGATATGGAGACCCAGTACTTC. Translation gives CASSLAQGADMETQYF.